This is a list of T cell receptor beta chains from one sample in a study of shared clonotypes between healthy human individuals. The protocol was immunoSEQ multiplex PCR, while the TCRdb copy is restricted to in-frame clones and leaves out a portion. The table has about 1.1 million clones, roughly 80% seen once. Specimen: memory CD4+ T cells from PBMCs. These receptors originate from a man aged 18 to 35 in good health. Some clones in this sample may be carry-over from other donors' samples. The CDR3 runs from the conserved cysteine through the conserved F or W. D genes are given only for firm matches. Not all rows give a size; the values are once, few, many and, for expanded clones, a class.

CDR3 length	V gene	clone size	D gene	J gene	CDR3 DNA	CDR3 protein
15	TRBV7-3	.	.	TRBJ2-6	TGTGCCAGCAGCTTAGGCGGGGCTGGGGCCAACGTCCTGACTTTC	CASSLGGAGANVLTF
18	TRBV7-2	.	TRBD2	TRBJ2-3	TGTGCCAGCAGCTTAGCGTATAGCGGGAGCGGGGGTCCAGATACGCAGTATTTT	CASSLAYSGSGGPDTQYF
13	TRBV28	.	.	TRBJ1-1	TGTGCCAGCAGAATACCGGCGGGGCCGGTAGCTTTCTTT	CASRIPAGPVAFF
17	TRBV5-6	.	TRBD2	TRBJ2-5	TGTGCCAGCAGCTTTGGGTCTAGCGGGAGTGCCGGGGGGACCCAGTACTTC	CASSFGSSGSAGGTQYF
10	TRBV20-1	few	.	TRBJ2-5	TGCAGTGCTAGAGAAGGGGCCCAGTACTTC	CSAREGAQYF
14	TRBV13	.	.	TRBJ2-7	TGTGCCAGCAGCGCCTTCAGGAGCTCCTACGAGCAGTACTTC	CASSAFRSSYEQYF
13	TRBV27	.	.	TRBJ2-5	TGTGCCAGCAGTTTGAACGGGATGGAGACCCAGTACTTC	CASSLNGMETQYF
14	TRBV12-5	.	.	TRBJ2-5	TGTGCTAGTGGTGACGAGCGGTACCAAGAGACCCAGTACTTC	CASGDERYQETQYF
11	TRBV2	.	.	TRBJ1-5	TGTGCCAGCAGTGAGGGGGGGCCCCAGCATTTT	CASSEGGPQHF
15	TRBV10-3	many	.	TRBJ1-5	TGTGCCATCAGTGAGTCTTGGGGGGGGAATCAGCCCCAGCATTTT	CAISESWGGNQPQHF
14	TRBV5-1	.	.	TRBJ2-7	TGCGCCAGCAGCCCTCAGGGGGGGGCCTACGAGCAGTACTTC	CASSPQGGAYEQYF